The 30 T cell receptor beta chains listed next were all sequenced from one sample in a study of blood T cell repertoires in COVID-19. This table comes from immunoSEQ multiplex PCR, and its TCRdb copy is limited to in-frame clones, with some not included. The sample has roughly 130,000 clones, more than 80% seen once; the top ten hold 10% to 15%. The sequenced sample consisted of peripheral blood. The receptors were sampled from a woman aged 55-75 years with acute or convalescent COVID-19.

This clone was counted only a few times. The V and J genes are TRBV7-9 and TRBJ1-1; the D is unclear. Germline V gives CDR1 SEHNR, CDR2 FQNEAQ (reference sequence). The CDR3 extends over 12 amino acids. Trimming pared 6 bases from V and 8 bases from J, leaving 13 bases between. DNA for the CDR3: TGTGCCAGCAGTCCTATGACACCCGAAGCTTTCTTT. Translated, it gives CASSPMTPEAFF. The full variable domain, in which reference TRBV7-9 and TRBJ1-1 provide the parts outside the CDR3, is DTGVSQNPRHKITKRGQNVTFRCDPISEHNRLYWYRQTLGQGPEFLTYFQNEAQLEKSRLLSDRFSAERPKGSFSTLEIQRTEQGDSAMYLCASSPMTPEAFFGQGTRLTVV.

The CDR3 region has the DNA TGTGCCAGCAGTTACCGGGAGACCCAGTACTTC. It translates to CASSYRETQYF. The chain carries TRBV28 and TRBJ2-5; D remains ambiguous. V lost 4 bases to trimming and J lost 5 bases, with 5 bases between them. The CDR3 extends over 11 amino acids. Germline V gives CDR1 MDHEN, CDR2 SYDVKM.

V is TRBV27 and J is TRBJ1-2, with D unresolved. Deletions cut 6 bases from V and 5 bases from J, with 13 bases between. CDR1 is MNHEY and CDR2 is SMNVEV in the germline V gene (reference sequence). CDR3 length: 13 residues. The DNA for the CDR3 is TGTGCCAGCAGGGAGGGTGGAAGGTATGGCTACACCTTC. As protein: CASREGGRYGYTF.

The chain couples TRBV12-3 or TRBV12-4 to TRBJ1-6, with a possible D match to TRBD1 (6 bases). V was pared by 6 bases and J by 14 bases, with 17 bases between. CDR3 length: 13 amino acids. The CDR3 DNA sequence: TGTGCCAGCAGCCCCGGACAGTCTTTATCCCTCCACTTT. This translates into CASSPGQSLSLHF.

V is TRBV25-1 and J is TRBJ1-6; D gene uncertain. The ends were cut back, 1 base at V and 7 bases at J, with 8 bases in the middle. Per the germline V gene, CDR1 is MGHDK and CDR2 is SYGVNS. CDR3 length: 14 amino acids. CDR3 region: CASSEWAENSPLHF. As DNA, the CDR3 is TGTGCCAGCAGTGAATGGGCAGAGAATTCACCCCTCCACTTT.

This chain uses TRBV4-1 with TRBJ1-1, with D possibly matching TRBD1 (6 bases). The V and J ends lost 2 bases and 4 bases respectively, with 11 bases between them. CDR1 and CDR2 from the germline V gene are MGHRA and YSYEKL. This CDR3 contains 14 residues. This CDR3 reads CASSQQGMGTEAFF. The CDR3, as DNA: TGCGCCAGCAGCCAACAGGGGATGGGCACTGAAGCTTTCTTT.

The rearrangement links TRBV6-1 to TRBJ1-1, with TRBD1 matching 7 bases. CDR3 length equals 15 residues. The ends lost 1 base at V and 6 bases at J; junction bases unmatched: 8. Germline assignment: CDR1 MNHNS and CDR2 SASEGT. The CDR3 sequence: CASSEEAGGSAEAFF. The DNA for the CDR3 is TGTGCCAGCAGTGAAGAGGCAGGGGGATCAGCTGAAGCTTTCTTT.

The V gene is TRBV30, the J gene TRBJ1-2, with unresolved D. Looked up from germline, CDR1 is GTSNPN and CDR2 is SVGIG (reference sequence). The ends were cut back, 1 base at V and 4 bases at J, with 10 bases in the middle. The CDR3 is made up of 13 amino acids. This CDR3 is CAWSAAGTYGYTF. For the CDR3, the DNA is TGTGCCTGGAGTGCTGCAGGAACCTATGGCTACACCTTC.

V usage is TRBV5-6 and J usage is TRBJ2-3; D not resolved. This CDR3 spans 13 amino acids. Deletions cut 4 bases from V and 3 bases from J, with 9 bases between. Germline V gene lookup returns CDR1 SGHDT and CDR2 YYEEEE. The DNA of the CDR3 is TGTGCCAGCAGCCTGCGAATAACAGATACGCAGTATTTT. It encodes CASSLRITDTQYF.

In its sample, this clone was seen once. The chain combines TRBV5-4 with TRBJ1-2; a weak D match, TRBD1 (5 bases). The CDR3 has 16 residues. V was cut by 4 bases and J by 4 bases, with 20 bases left in between. The V gene's germline CDR1 is SGHNT and CDR2 YYREEE (reference sequence). The CDR3 DNA reads TGTGCCAGCAGCGGGGCGGGGGACCTAGGGCTCTATGGCTACACCTTC. This sequence encodes CASSGAGDLGLYGYTF.

The chain employs TRBV2 and TRBJ1-5; TRBD1 matches at 8 bases. CDR3 length: 15 amino acids. Germline V gene sequence: CDR1 SNHLY, CDR2 FYNNEI. Trimming cost V 6 bases and J 4 bases; bases outside gene matches: 8. CDR3 DNA sequence: TGTGCCAGCAGACTGGGACAGGTCCCTAATCAGCCCCAGCATTTT. Its protein product is CASRLGQVPNQPQHF.

CDR3 in amino acids: CASSLTGGSYNEQFF. The DNA of the CDR3 is TGTGCCAGTAGTCTAACAGGGGGCTCCTACAATGAGCAGTTCTTC. This chain uses TRBV19 with TRBJ2-1; 8 bases are a match to TRBD1. V lost 5 bases, J lost 0 bases, and 3 bases stayed unmatched. The CDR3 has 15 residues. Germline V gene lookup returns CDR1 LNHDA and CDR2 SQIVND (reference sequence).

The V and J genes are TRBV18 and TRBJ1-5, with D perhaps matching TRBD1 (5 bases). This CDR3 region has 15 residues. Germline V gives CDR1 KGHSH, CDR2 LQKENI. Between the trimmed V and J ends, which lost 2 bases and 4 bases, there was a span of 12 bases. The CDR3 here is CASSPSLDSNQPQHF. DNA of the CDR3: TGTGCCAGCTCACCATCCCTTGACAGTAATCAGCCCCAGCATTTT.

The V call is TRBV24-1, the J call TRBJ1-1; D unresolved. Looked up from germline, CDR1 is KGHDR and CDR2 is SFDVKD. This CDR3 region has 13 residues. V lost 5 bases, J lost 2 bases, and 8 bases lay in between. The CDR3 loop reads CATSGGVNTEAFF. Here the CDR3 DNA reads TGTGCCACCAGTGGGGGAGTTAACACTGAAGCTTTCTTT.

The gene calls are TRBV5-1 and TRBJ1-3, with D perhaps matching TRBD1 (6 bases). The CDR3 is 16 residues long. V was cut by 3 bases and J by 0 bases, with 13 bases left in between. The germline V gene has CDR1 SGHRS and CDR2 YFSETQ. CDR3 nucleotides: TGCGCCAGCAGCTCAGGGGACGGAATCTCTGGAAACACCATATATTTT. This codes for CASSSGDGISGNTIYF.

The sample holds a few counts of this clone. This chain uses TRBV7-9 with TRBJ1-3; the D gene is possibly TRBD1 (5 bases). With 1 base removed from V and 0 bases from J, the gap between germline ends came to 10 bases. CDR1 is SEHNR and CDR2 is FQNEAQ in the germline V gene (reference sequence). The CDR3 consists of 16 residues. CDR3 protein: CASSLGHRSSGNTIYF. The DNA for the CDR3 is TGTGCCAGCAGCTTAGGCCACAGGAGCTCTGGAAACACCATATATTTT.

The chain carries TRBV7-9 and TRBJ2-3; a weak D match, TRBD2 (5 bases). The CDR3 totals 14 residues. CDR1 and CDR2 from the germline V gene are SEHNR and FQNEAQ (reference sequence). Trimming pared 1 base from V and 3 bases from J, leaving 8 bases between. DNA of the CDR3: TGTGCCAGCAGCTTAGGAGGGCCAACAGATACGCAGTATTTT. It is translated as CASSLGGPTDTQYF.

The V and J genes are TRBV19 and TRBJ1-2; TRBD1 is a possible D gene (6 bases). This CDR3 spans 15 amino acids. Germline assignment: CDR1 LNHDA and CDR2 SQIVND (reference sequence). V gave up 3 bases and J gave up 1 base, with 12 bases separating them. In DNA, the CDR3 is TGTGCCAGTAGTATTGGGGGCAGTTATAACTATGGCTACACCTTC. Translated, it gives CASSIGGSYNYGYTF.

The rearrangement links TRBV24-1 to TRBJ1-5; 7 nucleotides agree with TRBD1. Germline lookup yields CDR1 KGHDR and CDR2 SFDVKD. J was trimmed by 4 bases and V by 3 bases; bases with no gene match: 5. This CDR3 is built from 15 residues. CDR3 in amino acids: CATSDTGTENQPQHF. CDR3 coding DNA: TGTGCCACCAGTGATACCGGGACAGAAAATCAGCCCCAGCATTTT.

The rearrangement uses TRBV11-2 and TRBJ2-1; 7 bases map to TRBD2. From germline, CDR1 is SGHAT and CDR2 FQNNGV. J gave up 8 bases and V 5 bases, and 6 bases lay outside the gene matches. CDR3 length equals 13 residues. This CDR3 reads CASSPRLAYEQFF. The CDR3 region has the DNA TGTGCCAGCAGCCCGCGACTAGCTTATGAGCAGTTCTTC.

The CDR3 bases are TGCGCCAGCAGCTTGGGGGGGGGCTCGGCCTACGAGCAGTACTTC. Translation gives CASSLGGGSAYEQYF. The rearrangement links TRBV5-1 to TRBJ2-7, with D perhaps TRBD2 (7 bases). The germline CDR1 and CDR2 sequences are SGHRS and YFSETQ. The V end was cut by 0 bases, the J end by 2 bases, with 12 bases between. The CDR3 contains 15 residues.

This clone has only a few counts. V is TRBV19 and J is TRBJ2-3, with 11 bases aligning to TRBD1. The germline gives CDR1 LNHDA, CDR2 SQIVND (reference sequence). J was trimmed by 5 bases and V by 6 bases; bases with no gene match: 4. The CDR3 runs 14 residues. CDR3 nucleotide sequence: TGTGCCAGTAGCCGGACAGGGGGCGGAGATACGCAGTATTTT. The encoded protein is CASSRTGGGDTQYF.

J is TRBJ2-1 and V is TRBV11-2; TRBD1 aligns across 10 bases. CDR3 size: 13 residues. With 10 bases clipped from V and 8 bases from J, the junction kept 8 bases outside the gene matches. The germline V gene has CDR1 SGHAT and CDR2 FQNNGV. The CDR3 sequence is CATSRDRGDEQFF. CDR3 nucleotides: TGTGCCACCTCCCGGGACAGGGGCGATGAGCAGTTCTTC. Variable domain in full (rest from reference TRBV11-2 and TRBJ2-1): EAGVAQSPRYKIIEKRQSVAFWCNPISGHATLYWYQQILGQGPKLLIQFQNNGVVDDSQLPKDRFSAERLKGVDSTLKIQPAKLEDSAVYLCATSRDRGDEQFFGPGTRLTVL.

CDR3 DNA sequence: TGCAGCGTTGGGGGCCCACGGGAGACCCAGTACTTC. It yields the protein CSVGGPRETQYF. This chain uses TRBV29-1 with TRBJ2-5; D might be TRBD1 (5 bases). Germline CDR1 SQVTM, CDR2 ANQGSEA. The V end was cut by 4 bases, the J end by 5 bases, with 11 bases between. CDR3 size: 12 residues.

The chain couples TRBV19 to TRBJ2-3, with 9 bases fitting TRBD1. The CDR3 length is 14 residues. With V trimmed by 9 bases and J by 6 bases, 10 bases remained unmatched. Per the germline V gene, CDR1 is LNHDA and CDR2 is SQIVND (reference sequence). The CDR3 DNA is TGTGCCAGCTCGAGGGACAGGGTATCCGATACGCAGTATTTT. This translates into CASSRDRVSDTQYF.

V gene TRBV12-5 combines with J gene TRBJ1-3; 8 nucleotides align to TRBD1. The CDR3 length is 16 residues. CDR1 is LGHNT and CDR2 is FRNRAP in the germline V gene. The ends lost 1 base at V and 1 base at J; junction bases unmatched: 3. The CDR3 DNA reads as TGTGCTAGTGGTTTGGGGACAGGGTATTCTGGAAACACCATATATTTT. Its protein product is CASGLGTGYSGNTIYF.

This clone was counted between two and nine times. The rearrangement links TRBV6-1 to TRBJ1-4, with 10 bases fitting TRBD1. The J segment lost 13 bases and the V segment lost 3 bases, leaving 11 bases of the junction unmatched. The CDR3 is 15 amino acids. Germline CDR1 reads MNHNS; CDR2 reads SASEGT. The CDR3 loop reads CASSDTGQGRVPLFF. The CDR3 DNA reads TGTGCCAGCAGTGACACGGGACAGGGGCGCGTCCCACTGTTTTTT.

CDR3 amino acids: CASSPPPPGTNNYGYTF. CDR3 bases: TGTGCCAGCAGTCCCCCCCCTCCCGGGACAAACAACTATGGCTACACCTTC. This chain links TRBV2 with TRBJ1-2; perhaps TRBD1 as D (6 bases). Germline V gene sequence: CDR1 SNHLY, CDR2 FYNNEI. CDR3 length: 17 residues. V dropped 5 bases and J dropped 2 bases, with 21 bases sitting between them.

The chain's CDR3 is CASSVGQGTEKLFF. The DNA of the CDR3 is TGTGCCAGCAGCGTAGGCCAGGGTACTGAAAAACTGTTTTTT. The V and J genes are TRBV9 and TRBJ1-4, with D perhaps matching TRBD1 (5 bases). Germline V CDR1 and CDR2: SGDLS, YYNGEE. The CDR3 extends over 14 amino acids. V was trimmed by 0 bases and J by 7 bases, leaving 10 bases between them.

This clone appeared a few times. J is TRBJ1-2 and V is TRBV20-1; D is unresolved. Trimming pared 5 bases from V and 3 bases from J, leaving 7 bases between. Germline V CDR1 and CDR2: DFQATT, SNEGSKA (reference sequence). The CDR3 spans 11 residues. This chain's CDR3 is CSARRDYGYTF. The CDR3 nucleotides are TGCAGTGCTCGCCGAGACTATGGCTACACCTTC.